This T cell receptor (beta chain) was retrieved from a study of blood T cell repertoires in COVID-19. On the study more broadly: Sources were T cells, B-cell-depleted T cells, or PBMCs; the material itself was cDNA or gDNA.

The protocol was immunoSEQ multiplex PCR, while the TCRdb copy is restricted to in-frame clones and leaves out a portion. The profile shows tens of thousands of clones, more than 70% of them singletons. V was pared by 4 bases and J by 5 bases, with 17 bases between. The CDR3 has 15 residues. CDR1 LNHDA and CDR2 SQIVND come from the germline V gene (reference sequence). This receptor was identified in a young man with COVID-19, enrolled during active disease. The specimen was peripheral blood. The V and J genes are TRBV19 and TRBJ2-5, with TRBD2 as a possible D gene (5 bases). The CDR3 coding sequence is TGTGCCAGTAGTACGACCGGGGATGGTGCGGAGACCCAGTACTTC. Protein sequence: CASSTTGDGAETQYF.